The rows below give T cell receptor beta chains drawn from one sample of a study of Ad26.COV2.S vaccination and SARS-CoV-2 variants. Only in-frame clones appear in the TCRdb table, and some are missing; sequencing was by immunoSEQ multiplex PCR. The sample consists of more than 300,000 clones, 75% to 90% of them appearing once. This specimen consisted of peripheral blood, obtained in a trial of Ad26.COV2.S vaccine versus placebo. All receptors come from a person aged 18-65 years who received the Ad26.COV2.S COVID-19 vaccine or a placebo. Both conserved end residues are part of each CDR3. D genes are given only for firm matches. Only some rows state a clone size, as once, few, many or a class for expanded clones.

>-|TRBV21-1|-|TRBJ2-1
CASSKGGARDNEQFF
TGTGCCAGCAGCAAAGGTGGGGCGCGAGACAATGAGCAGTTCTTC
>-|TRBV4-1|-|TRBJ1-6
CASSQQEGLVGASYNSPLHF
TGCGCCAGCAGCCAGCAGGAAGGATTGGTAGGGGCGTCCTATAATTCACCCCTCCACTTT
>-|TRBV10-3|TRBD1|TRBJ1-6
CATSRDSLSSYNSPLHF
TGTGCCACCTCCCGGGACAGCCTTAGCTCCTATAATTCACCCCTCCACTTT
>-|TRBV10-2|-|TRBJ1-5
CASSETGPQHF
TGCGCCAGCAGTGAGACGGGGCCCCAGCATTTT
>once|TRBV4-1|-|TRBJ1-6
CASSQDPRQGPYNSPLHF
TGCGCCAGCAGCCAAGATCCCCGGCAGGGGCCTTATAATTCACCCCTCCACTTT
>-|TRBV3-1/TRBV3-2|-|TRBJ2-5
CASSQGWTQYF
TGTGCCAGCAGCCAAGGATGGACCCAGTACTTC
>-|TRBV3-1/TRBV3-2|TRBD2|TRBJ2-5
CASSQDLAGGPQETQYF
TGTGCCAGCAGCCAAGATCTAGCGGGAGGGCCCCAAGAGACCCAGTACTTC
>-|TRBV30|-|TRBJ2-7
CALAEGRGNYEQYF
TGTGCCCTGGCCGAGGGACGGGGGAATTACGAGCAGTACTTC
>-|TRBV24-1|-|TRBJ2-1
CATSDFLTLFQFF
TGTGCCACCAGTGATTTCTTGACATTATTTCAGTTCTTC
>-|TRBV24-1|-|TRBJ2-1
CATSDLREANEQFF
TGTGCCACCAGTGATTTGAGAGAAGCCAATGAGCAGTTCTTC
>once|TRBV7-9|-|TRBJ1-1
CASIPLWSGLGTEAFF
TGTGCCAGCATCCCTTTGTGGTCCGGGCTGGGCACTGAAGCTTTCTTT
>-|TRBV4-1|-|TRBJ2-2
CASSRSGSGTGELFF
TGCGCCAGCAGCCGCAGCGGGTCTGGGACCGGGGAGCTGTTTTTT
>-|TRBV11-1|-|TRBJ1-3
CASSLRTAGNTIYF
TGTGCCAGCAGCTTAAGGACGGCAGGAAACACCATATATTTT
>-|TRBV6-2/TRBV6-3|TRBD1|TRBJ1-6
CASSYTPGQGITYNSPLHF
TGTGCCAGCAGTTACACCCCGGGACAGGGGATCACCTATAATTCACCCCTCCACTTT
>-|TRBV3-1/TRBV3-2|TRBD1|TRBJ2-5
CASSPRDRGQQETQYF
TGTGCCAGCAGTCCCCGGGACAGGGGGCAACAGGAGACCCAGTACTTC
>-|TRBV3-1/TRBV3-2|-|TRBJ1-3
CASSQVLQGNTIYF
TGTGCCAGCAGCCAAGTCTTACAGGGAAACACCATATATTTT
>-|TRBV3-1/TRBV3-2|-|TRBJ1-1
CASSQRGAGITEAFF
TGTGCCAGCAGCCAACGCGGGGCAGGGATCACTGAAGCTTTCTTT
>-|TRBV24-1|-|TRBJ1-2
CATSDPDGLNYGYTF
TGTGCCACCAGTGACCCCGACGGACTTAACTATGGCTACACCTTC